These 9 T cell receptor beta chains came from one sample sequenced in a study of shared clonotypes between healthy human individuals. TCRdb's copy holds only in-frame clones and misses some; the assay was immunoSEQ multiplex PCR. Of hundreds of thousands of clones in the sample, around 78% are singletons; the top ten hold 12%. Material for sequencing was PBMCs. All receptors come from a woman aged 40 to 50 in good health. Some clones in this sample may be carry-over from other donors' samples.

The chain combines TRBV6-1 with TRBJ1-1; D is unresolved. V was shortened by 5 bases and J by 1 base, with 14 bases between the two germline ends. Germline CDR1 and CDR2: MNHNS and SASEGT. The CDR3 totals 15 residues. In DNA, the CDR3 is TGTGCCAGCAGTACGAGGGAGGGAGGGAACACTGAAGCTTTCTTT. Its translation is CASSTREGGNTEAFF.

CDR3 DNA sequence: TGTGCCAGCAGCCAGCCCCCCCCGGGGTACAATGAGCAGTTCTTC. Its protein is CASSQPPPGYNEQFF. This sequence joins TRBV7-2 and TRBJ2-1; D might be TRBD2 (5 bases). CDR1 and CDR2 from the germline V gene are SGHTA and FQGNSA. The CDR3 contains 15 residues. V lost 5 bases to trimming and J lost 4 bases, with 15 bases between them.

The V call is TRBV11-2, the J call TRBJ2-7; D may be TRBD2 (6 bases). Germline V gene data show CDR1 as SGHAT and CDR2 as FQNNGV. The CDR3 sequence is 16 residues long. V lost 2 bases and J lost 0, with 14 bases in between. CDR3 DNA sequence: TGTGCCAGCAGCTTATGGGGGGTTACTAGCTCCTACGAGCAGTACTTC. Its translation is CASSLWGVTSSYEQYF.

V is TRBV6-5 and J is TRBJ1-5; D is uncertain. From germline, CDR1 is MNHEY and CDR2 SVGAGI. CDR3 length equals 12 residues. V was cut by 6 bases and J by 9 bases, with 12 bases left in between. The CDR3 region is CASSPEGGPQHF. In nucleotides, the CDR3 is TGTGCCAGCAGCCCCGAGGGAGGGCCCCAGCATTTT.

This CDR3 reads CASSRQEDAKNIQYF. CDR3 coding DNA: TGCGCCAGCAGCCGACAAGAAGATGCCAAAAACATTCAGTACTTC. The chain has TRBV4-1 and TRBJ2-4; the D is unclear. Trimming shortened V by 4 bases and J by 1 base, and 11 bases separated the two germline ends. Germline V gene sequence: CDR1 MGHRA, CDR2 YSYEKL. The CDR3 covers 15 residues.

The CDR3 sequence is CASSPSHGYNEQFF. For the CDR3, the DNA is TGTGCCAGCAGCCCCAGCCACGGCTACAATGAGCAGTTCTTC. V is TRBV11-2 and J is TRBJ2-1; no definite D call. V lost 5 bases to trimming and J lost 3 bases, with 11 bases between them. Germline V gene data show CDR1 as SGHAT and CDR2 as FQNNGV. The CDR3 has 14 amino acids.

The V and J genes are TRBV19 and TRBJ1-1, with D possibly TRBD1 on 6 matching bases. The V and J ends lost 0 bases and 1 base respectively, with 15 bases between them. Germline lookup yields CDR1 LNHDA and CDR2 SQIVND (reference sequence). This CDR3 contains 17 residues. The CDR3 region has the DNA TGTGCCAGTAGTATAGATCTCACAGGGCGGGCGAACACTGAAGCTTTCTTT. It translates to CASSIDLTGRANTEAFF.

This sequence joins TRBV6-1 and TRBJ1-1; 11 positions match TRBD1. The germline V gene has CDR1 MNHNS and CDR2 SASEGT. The length of the CDR3 is 13 residues. The V segment lost 7 bases and the J segment 11 bases; nucleotides outside the gene matches: 9. The CDR3 loop is CASIPRDRGTAFF. CDR3 bases: TGTGCCAGCATCCCCCGGGACAGGGGGACGGCTTTCTTT.

In DNA form, the CDR3 reads TGCGCCAGCAGCTTGTTGTGGGGACGTGAGCAGTTCTTC. It is translated as CASSLLWGREQFF. The rearrangement uses TRBV5-1 and TRBJ2-1; tentatively, D is TRBD1 or TRBD2 (5 bases each). From germline, CDR1 is SGHRS and CDR2 YFSETQ. V was cut by 1 base and J by 9 bases, with 11 bases left in between. CDR3 length: 13 residues.